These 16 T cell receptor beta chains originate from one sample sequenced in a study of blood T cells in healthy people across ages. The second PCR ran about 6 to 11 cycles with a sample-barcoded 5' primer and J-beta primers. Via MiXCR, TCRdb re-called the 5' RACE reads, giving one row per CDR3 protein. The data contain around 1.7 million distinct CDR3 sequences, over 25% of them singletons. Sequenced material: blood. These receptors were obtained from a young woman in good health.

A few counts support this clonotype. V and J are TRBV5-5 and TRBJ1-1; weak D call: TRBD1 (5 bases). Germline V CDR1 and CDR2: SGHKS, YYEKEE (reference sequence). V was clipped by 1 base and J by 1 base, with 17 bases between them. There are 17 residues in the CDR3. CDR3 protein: CASSLWQGVSGNTEAFF. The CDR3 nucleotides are TGTGCCAGCAGCTTGTGGCAGGGCGTAAGTGGGAACACTGAAGCTTTCTTT.

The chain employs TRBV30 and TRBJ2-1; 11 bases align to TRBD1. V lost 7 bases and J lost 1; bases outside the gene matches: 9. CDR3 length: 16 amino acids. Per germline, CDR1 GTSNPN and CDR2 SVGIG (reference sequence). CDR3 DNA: TGTGCCTTTCGCCAGGACAGGGGGCCGTCCTACAATGAGCAGTTCTTC. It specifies CAFRQDRGPSYNEQFF.

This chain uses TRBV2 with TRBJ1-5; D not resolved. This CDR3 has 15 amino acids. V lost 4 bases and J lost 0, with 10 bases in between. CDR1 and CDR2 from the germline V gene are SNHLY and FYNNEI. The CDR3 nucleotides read TGTGCCAGCAGTGTGGAGACCCTTAGCAATCAGCCCCAGCATTTT. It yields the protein CASSVETLSNQPQHF. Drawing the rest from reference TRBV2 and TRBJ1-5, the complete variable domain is EPEVTQTPSHQVTQMGQEVILRCVPISNHLYFYWYRQILGQKVEFLVSFYNNEISEKSEIFDDQFSVERPDGSNFTLKIRSTKLEDSAMYFCASSVETLSNQPQHFGDGTRLSIL.

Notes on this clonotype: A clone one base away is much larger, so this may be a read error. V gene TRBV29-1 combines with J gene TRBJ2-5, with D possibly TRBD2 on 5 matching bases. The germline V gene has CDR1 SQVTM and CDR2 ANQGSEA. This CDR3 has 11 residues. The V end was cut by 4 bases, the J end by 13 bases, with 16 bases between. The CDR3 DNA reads TGCAGCGTTGGTGGGGAGTACGAGCGGTACTTC. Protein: CSVGGEYERYF.

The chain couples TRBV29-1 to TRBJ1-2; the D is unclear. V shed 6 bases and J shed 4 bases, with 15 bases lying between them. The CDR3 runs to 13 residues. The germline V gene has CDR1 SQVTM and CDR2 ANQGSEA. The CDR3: CSVYDMMGYGYTF. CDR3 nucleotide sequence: TGCAGCGTGTACGATATGATGGGCTATGGCTACACCTTC.

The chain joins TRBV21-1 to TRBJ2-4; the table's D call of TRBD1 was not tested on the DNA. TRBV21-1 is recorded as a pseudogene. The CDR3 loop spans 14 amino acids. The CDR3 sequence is CASSKGGGLVEQYF. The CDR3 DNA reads TGTGCCAGCAGCAAAGGTGGGGGCTTGGTTGAGCAGTACTTC.

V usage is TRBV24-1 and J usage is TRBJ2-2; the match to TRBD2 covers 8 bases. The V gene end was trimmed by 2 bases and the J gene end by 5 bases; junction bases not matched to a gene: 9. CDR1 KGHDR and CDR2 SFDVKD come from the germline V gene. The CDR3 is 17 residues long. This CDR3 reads CATSDSRTLAGTGELFF. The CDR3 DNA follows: TGTGCCACCAGTGATTCCAGAACGCTAGCGGGTACCGGGGAGCTGTTTTTT.

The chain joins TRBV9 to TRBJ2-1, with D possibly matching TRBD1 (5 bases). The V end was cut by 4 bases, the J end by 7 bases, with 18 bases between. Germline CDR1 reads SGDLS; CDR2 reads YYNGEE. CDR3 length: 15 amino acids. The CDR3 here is CASSPTRQGGNEQFF. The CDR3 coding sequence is TGTGCCAGCAGCCCCACGAGGCAGGGCGGTAATGAGCAGTTCTTC.

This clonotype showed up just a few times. The CDR3 reads CASGAYGRGGNTIYF. As DNA, the CDR3 is TGTGCCAGCGGAGCATACGGCAGAGGTGGAAACACCATATATTTT. The gene calls are TRBV2 and TRBJ1-3, with D unclear. Germline loops: CDR1 SNHLY, CDR2 FYNNEI. CDR3 length: 15 residues. Trimming removed 8 bases from V and 3 bases from J, with 17 bases in between. Full variable domain (missing parts from reference TRBV2 and TRBJ1-3): EPEVTQTPSHQVTQMGQEVILRCVPISNHLYFYWYRQILGQKVEFLVSFYNNEISEKSEIFDDQFSVERPDGSNFTLKIRSTKLEDSAMYFCASGAYGRGGNTIYFGEGSWLTVV.

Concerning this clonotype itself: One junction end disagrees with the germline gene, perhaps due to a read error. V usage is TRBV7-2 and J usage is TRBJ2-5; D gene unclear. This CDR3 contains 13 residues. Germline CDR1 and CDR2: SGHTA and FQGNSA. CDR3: CAGSSIKEETQYF. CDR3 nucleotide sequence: TGTGCCGGCAGCTCTATCAAGGAAGAGACCCAGTACTTC.

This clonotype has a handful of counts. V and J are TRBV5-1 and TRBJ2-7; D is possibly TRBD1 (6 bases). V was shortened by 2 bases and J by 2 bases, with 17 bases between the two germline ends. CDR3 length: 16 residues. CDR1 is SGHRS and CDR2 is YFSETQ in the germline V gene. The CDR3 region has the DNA TGCGCCAGCAGCTTATACACGGGACACGGGACCTACGAGCAGTACTTC. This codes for CASSLYTGHGTYEQYF.

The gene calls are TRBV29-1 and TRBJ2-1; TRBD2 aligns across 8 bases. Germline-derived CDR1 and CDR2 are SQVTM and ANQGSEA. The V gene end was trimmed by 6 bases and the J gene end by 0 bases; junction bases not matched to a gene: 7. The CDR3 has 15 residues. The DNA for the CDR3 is TGCAGCGTAGCCCGCAGCGGGAGCTCCTACAATGAGCAGTTCTTC. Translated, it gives CSVARSGSSYNEQFF.

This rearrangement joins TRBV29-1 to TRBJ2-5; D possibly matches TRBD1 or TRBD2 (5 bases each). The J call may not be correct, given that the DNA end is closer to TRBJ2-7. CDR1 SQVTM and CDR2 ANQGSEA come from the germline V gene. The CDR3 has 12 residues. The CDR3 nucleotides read TGCAGCGCGGGAAGGGGCGGGCACGAGCAGTACTTC. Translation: CSAGRGGHEQYF.

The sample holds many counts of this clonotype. Here the CDR3 reads CASSFSRGNEQFF. The CDR3 DNA reads TGTGCCAGCAGTTTCTCCAGGGGTAATGAGCAGTTCTTC. The chain links TRBV28 to TRBJ2-1; D is possibly TRBD1 (6 bases). The CDR3 is 13 residues long. V lost 3 bases and J 7 bases, leaving 10 bases between the germline ends. Germline values: CDR1 MDHEN, CDR2 SYDVKM.

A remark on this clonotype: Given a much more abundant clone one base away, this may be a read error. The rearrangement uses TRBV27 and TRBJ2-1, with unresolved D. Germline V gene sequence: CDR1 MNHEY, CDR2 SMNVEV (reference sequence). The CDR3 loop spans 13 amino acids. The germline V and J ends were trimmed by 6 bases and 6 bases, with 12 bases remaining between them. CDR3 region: CASSTRNSNEQFF. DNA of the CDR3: TGTGCCAGCAGCACGAGAAATTCCAATGAGCAGTTCTTC.

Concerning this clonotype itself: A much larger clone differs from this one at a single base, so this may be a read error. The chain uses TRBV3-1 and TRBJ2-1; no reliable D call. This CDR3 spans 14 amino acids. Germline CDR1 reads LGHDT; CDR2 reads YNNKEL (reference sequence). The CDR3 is CASIQATGYNEQFF. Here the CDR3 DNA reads TGTGCCAGCATCCAAGCCACGGGTTACAATGAGCAGTTCTTC.